One T cell receptor (beta chain) is described in this entry. As yet, its antigen is unknown. The data originate from a study of tumor and adjacent non-tumor tissue in lung cancer. The template was RNA from unsorted bulk tissue. Newly diagnosed lung cancer patients had thoracic surgery in China, August–late 2014, without prior chemotherapy. General observations from the study: Patients with more diverse tumor TCRs had worse survival. Normal lung showed higher cumulative top 100 clone frequency than tumor. TCR diversity was significantly greater in tumor than normal lung tissue.

TCRbeta libraries were built with three rounds of nested PCR, modified from ARM-PCR. Each CDR3 protein gets one entry after TCRdb re-called the multiplex PCR reads with MiXCR. The table includes under 150,000 distinct CDR3 sequences, roughly 66% detected once. The sequenced sample consisted of lung tumor tissue. The TCR comes from a man in his 60s with small cell lung cancer.

This CDR3 reads CASSLGGTGLGTQYF. CDR3 nucleotide sequence: TGCGCCAGCAGCTTGGGTGGGACAGGGTTGGGTACGCAGTATTTT. The chain recombines TRBV5-1 with TRBJ2-3, with 9 bases lining up with TRBD1. V shed 0 bases, J shed 8 bases, and the junction held 7 bases outside the gene matches. CDR3 length equals 15 residues. Looked up from germline, CDR1 is SGHRS and CDR2 is YFSETQ.